This paragraph covers one T cell receptor (beta chain) sequence. TCRdb's copy holds only in-frame clones and misses some; the assay was immunoSEQ multiplex PCR. The data contain hundreds of thousands of clones, around nine tenths of them seen just once; the ten biggest clones take up around 0.0099%. Germline V gene sequence: CDR1 SGHNT, CDR2 YENEEA. Deletions cut 1 base from V and 2 bases from J, with 11 bases between. The CDR3 has 15 residues. This entry comes from a study of shared T cell receptors in the human thymus. The data were also submitted as part of a second study, on human thymus T cells. That work contributes: Corrective surgery for congenital heart defects was being performed on the healthy Finnish infants who were the donors. In corrective heart surgery, resections were taken, and these provided the thymus tissue. The authors found apparently biased V and J gene usage in thymic and blood repertoires. Thymic repertoires of unrelated individuals were reported in related research to overlap highly.

This sequence was found in a boy in the first two years of life with a congenital heart defect. Sequenced material: thymocytes. V usage is TRBV11-3 and J usage is TRBJ1-1, with unresolved D. The CDR3 DNA is TGTGCCAGCAGCTTAGTAGTACTGCCTAACACTGAAGCTTTCTTT. Translated, it gives CASSLVVLPNTEAFF.